This entry is about one T cell receptor beta chain. Its cognate antigen is unknown. Memory CD4+ cells were the fraction left after CD45RA+ naive selection. The data were obtained in a study of shared clonotypes between healthy human individuals. General study findings and limits: Among the subsets, naive ones generally showed larger estimated richness than memory ones.

The sorted-subset replicate PCRs were given around 190 ng DNA, which is 31,000 or so T cell genomes. Clones were read by immunoSEQ multiplex PCR, and TCRdb kept only the in-frame ones, dropping some. This table holds 1.4 million to 1.5 million clones, roughly 97% found once. Germline V CDR1 and CDR2: KGHSH, LQKENI. The CDR3 contains 13 residues. Between the trimmed V and J ends, which lost 6 bases and 7 bases, there was a span of 15 bases. This chain uses TRBV18 with TRBJ1-1; D uncertain. The sequence derives from a man aged 25 to 40 in good health. The sample consisted of naive CD4+ T cells sorted from blood. Subset given: CD45RA+ positively selected. The CDR3 loop is CASSPIPFLEAFF. CDR3 in DNA: TGTGCCAGCTCGCCCATCCCGTTCCTTGAAGCTTTCTTT.